The source of this T cell receptor beta chain is a study of T cells in Graves' hyperthyroidism and ophthalmopathy. This clonotype was counted at least ten times. Its target is not known. Individuals with ophthalmopathy presented a Clinical Activity Score of at least 3, a NOSPECS grade of at least 4 and a duration under 3 months. Uncontrolled infection, other autoimmune disease, pregnancy or lactation barred patients from enrollment. Using RNA transcripts as the source, TCR beta CDR3 regions were amplified. Carried out on the TCR CDR3, a first-round RT-PCR used the HTBI primer set. MiXCR, run by TCRdb on the multiplex PCR reads, gives a single entry per CDR3 protein. Among hundreds of thousands of distinct CDR3 sequences listed, around 15% were seen once. Study-level results: Separating ophthalmopathy from stable hyperthyroidism was achieved by a 13 V-J model. Ophthalmopathy prediction by the model preceded onset by a median roughly 6 months.

The sequencing sample was made of blood. The receptor comes from a woman in her thirties or forties with Graves' ophthalmopathy.

This CDR3 is CASSVGMRLAGGRGPHEQYF. In DNA form, the CDR3 reads TGTGCCAGCAGCGTAGGCATGAGACTAGCGGGAGGGAGAGGTCCGCACGAGCAGTACTTC. The V gene is TRBV9, the J gene TRBJ2-7; 14 nucleotides agree with TRBD2. The CDR3 totals 20 residues. V was pared by 0 bases and J by 5 bases, with 16 bases of the junction left unmatched. CDR1 and CDR2 (germline): SGDLS, YYNGEE. Filled out from reference TRBV9 and TRBJ2-7, the complete variable domain reads DSGVTQTPKHLITATGQRVTLRCSPRSGDLSVYWYQQSLDQGLQFLIQYYNGEERAKGNILERFSAQQFPDLHSELNLSSLELGDSALYFCASSVGMRLAGGRGPHEQYFGPGTRLTVT.